The 32 T cell receptor beta chains given below trace back to one sample, sequenced in a study of CD8+ T cells in alopecia areata. Reverse transcribed after extraction, RNA yielded cDNA as the sequencing template. Clones were read by immunoSEQ multiplex PCR, and TCRdb kept only the in-frame ones, dropping some. The sample lists roughly 200,000 clones; 35% to 45% were seen once. Sample treatment: oral pan-JAK inhibitor, 5-10 mg twice daily. The source material was CD4+ T cells sorted from blood, sampled around week 31, from a patient treated with tofacitinib. The source of these receptors is a human donor with alopecia areata.

This clone was seen many times. This chain joins TRBV6-6 and TRBJ2-4; 11 nucleotides match TRBD1. Trimming took 4 bases from V and 9 from J; bases not matched to a gene: 2. Looked up from germline, CDR1 is MNHNY and CDR2 is SVGAGI (reference sequence). The length of the CDR3 is 13 residues. The DNA for the CDR3 is TGTGCCAGCAGTTCAGGGACAGGGGGCATTCAGTACTTC. This gives the protein CASSSGTGGIQYF.

This chain connects TRBV15 to TRBJ2-6, with a weak D call TRBD1 (6 bases). Germline CDR1 reads LNHNV; CDR2 reads YYDKDF (reference sequence). The CDR3 is 16 residues long. The germline V and J ends were trimmed by 2 bases and 2 bases, with 10 bases remaining between them. The CDR3 bases are TGTGCCACCAGCAGATTGGGGGCGGCTGGGGCCAACGTCCTGACTTTC. Protein sequence: CATSRLGAAGANVLTF.

Only a few counts were recorded for this clone. V gene TRBV2 combines with J gene TRBJ2-5; 7 bases fit TRBD2. The germline CDR1 and CDR2 sequences are SNHLY and FYNNEI. Trimming took 8 bases from V and 4 from J; bases not matched to a gene: 13. The CDR3 contains 15 residues. CDR3 coding DNA: TGTGCCAGCGGATTGAGCGGGACCGAGGGAGAGACCCAGTACTTC. Protein sequence: CASGLSGTEGETQYF.

This rearrangement joins TRBV11-2 to TRBJ2-1, with 14 bases lining up with TRBD2. Germline trimming cut 10 bases from V and 9 bases from J; bases unmatched to any gene: 8. The CDR3 consists of 14 residues. Germline-derived CDR1 and CDR2 are SGHAT and FQNNGV. Here the CDR3 reads CAIATSGGAGEQFF. DNA for the CDR3: TGTGCCATCGCGACTAGCGGGGGGGCTGGTGAGCAGTTCTTC.

The chain is built from TRBV5-6 and TRBJ2-7, with TRBD1 as a possible D gene (5 bases). V lost 0 bases, J lost 3 bases, and 10 bases lay in between. This CDR3 has 14 amino acids. CDR1 and CDR2 from the germline V gene are SGHDT and YYEEEE. The CDR3 spells CASSLVDTIYEQYF. DNA for the CDR3: TGTGCCAGCAGCTTGGTGGACACCATCTACGAGCAGTACTTC.

This clone showed up just a few times. This chain links TRBV6-5 with TRBJ1-2; 10 nucleotides align to TRBD1. The CDR3 consists of 16 residues. V was pared by 3 bases and J by 3 bases, with 7 bases of the junction left unmatched. Germline-derived CDR1 and CDR2 are MNHEY and SVGAGI. The CDR3 spells CASSYYTGTGDYGYTF. The CDR3 coding sequence is TGTGCCAGCAGTTATTATACCGGGACAGGGGACTATGGCTACACCTTC.

This clone has just a few counts. The chain joins TRBV15 to TRBJ2-5; D is unresolved. Trimming stripped 5 bases from V and 1 base from J, with 23 bases between. The germline V gene encodes CDR1 LNHNV and CDR2 YYDKDF (reference sequence). This CDR3 contains 18 residues. CDR3 nucleotide sequence: TGTGCCACCAGCGTTGGAAGGTGGTCGGGTCAGACCCAAGAGACCCAGTACTTC. Encoded protein: CATSVGRWSGQTQETQYF. The variable domain in full, with the rest retrieved from reference TRBV15 and TRBJ2-5, is DAMVIQNPRYQVTQFGKPVTLSCSQTLNHNVMYWYQQKSSQAPKLLFHYYDKDFNNEADTPDNFQSRRPNTSFCFLDIRSPGLGDTAMYLCATSVGRWSGQTQETQYFGPGTRLLVL.

The chain couples TRBV7-2 to TRBJ2-1, with D possibly TRBD2 on 5 matching bases. The germline gives CDR1 SGHTA, CDR2 FQGNSA. There are 15 residues in the CDR3. The V end was cut by 0 bases, the J end by 8 bases, with 14 bases between. The CDR3 region has the DNA TGTGCCAGCAGCTTAGCGCGGAACTACGGGGATGAGCAGTTCTTC. Translation: CASSLARNYGDEQFF.

This chain joins TRBV4-1 and TRBJ1-4; D remains ambiguous. CDR3 size: 13 residues. V lost 4 bases to trimming and J lost 8 bases, with 11 bases between them. CDR1 and CDR2 from the germline V gene are MGHRA and YSYEKL. In DNA, the CDR3 is TGCGCCAGCAGCCGCGGACTAAGGGAAAAACTGTTTTTT. It yields the protein CASSRGLREKLFF.

This clone was seen a handful of times. The genes are TRBV7-6 and TRBJ2-3; TRBD1 is a possible D gene (6 bases). Trimming removed 8 bases at V and 1 base at J, with 10 bases between. The CDR3 is 13 residues long. Germline V gene data show CDR1 as SGHVS and CDR2 as FNYEAQ. CDR3 in amino acids: CASRRQGTDTQYF. The CDR3 DNA follows: TGTGCCAGCCGACGACAGGGCACAGATACGCAGTATTTT.

This clone turned up a few times. The chain has TRBV6-1 and TRBJ1-1; D remains ambiguous. V was shortened by 6 bases and J by 1 base, with 12 bases between the two germline ends. The CDR3 spans 14 residues. The germline gives CDR1 MNHNS, CDR2 SASEGT. The CDR3 reads CASSATATNTEAFF. The DNA of the CDR3 is TGTGCCAGCAGCGCAACGGCAACGAACACTGAAGCTTTCTTT.

In its sample, this clone was seen a few times. The rearrangement uses TRBV11-2 and TRBJ1-1, with a possible D match to TRBD1 (5 bases). This CDR3 is built from 13 residues. With 5 bases removed from V and 9 bases from J, the gap between germline ends came to 16 bases. Germline V lookup: CDR1 SGHAT, CDR2 FQNNGV. The DNA for the CDR3 is TGTGCCAGCAGCCTCCAATCCGACAGAAAAGCTTTCTTT. It encodes CASSLQSDRKAFF.

This sequence joins TRBV30 and TRBJ2-2; D unresolved. The CDR3 has 11 amino acids. Germline loops: CDR1 GTSNPN, CDR2 SVGIG (reference sequence). The V end was cut by 3 bases, the J end by 4 bases, with 3 bases between. The chain's CDR3 is CAWRLTGELFF. Here the CDR3 DNA reads TGTGCCTGGAGACTCACCGGGGAGCTGTTTTTT.

This clone has just a few counts. The chain uses TRBV5-6 and TRBJ1-2; 8 bases fit TRBD1. J gave up 0 bases and V 4 bases, and 5 bases lay outside the gene matches. The CDR3 loop spans 15 amino acids. CDR1 is SGHDT, CDR2 YYEEEE, per germline. CDR3 DNA: TGTGCCAGCAGCGACGGACAGGGAGCTAACTATGGCTACACCTTC. It is translated as CASSDGQGANYGYTF.

This sequence joins TRBV30 and TRBJ1-2, with D unresolved. V was cut by 0 bases and J by 4 bases, with 6 bases left in between. CDR1 is GTSNPN, CDR2 SVGIG, per germline (reference sequence). The CDR3 totals 12 residues. As DNA, the CDR3 is TGTGCCTGGAGTGTATCCATCTATGGCTACACCTTC. Translation gives CAWSVSIYGYTF. Using reference TRBV30 and TRBJ1-2 for the parts outside the CDR3, the full variable domain is SQTIHQWPATLVQPVGSPLSLECTVEGTSNPNLYWYRQAAGRGLQLLFYSVGIGQISSEVPQNLSASRPQDRQFILSSKKLLLSDSGFYLCAWSVSIYGYTFGSGTRLTVV.

The V gene is TRBV5-6, the J gene TRBJ2-7, with 13 bases lining up with TRBD2. V was clipped by 3 bases and J by 0 bases; unmatched bases: 3. This CDR3 has 16 amino acids. Germline CDR1 and CDR2: SGHDT and YYEEEE. The CDR3 region is CASSSGTSGVSYEQYF. In nucleotides, the CDR3 is TGTGCCAGCAGCTCGGGGACTAGCGGGGTCTCCTACGAGCAGTACTTC.

The table lists this clone with a few counts. The chain carries TRBV5-1 and TRBJ2-1; D is unresolved. CDR1 is SGHRS, CDR2 YFSETQ, per germline. This CDR3 comprises 15 residues. Trimming stripped 4 bases from V and 8 bases from J, with 19 bases between. The chain's CDR3 is CASSPEGVGRDEQFF. CDR3 DNA: TGCGCCAGCAGCCCGGAAGGCGTCGGGCGCGATGAGCAGTTCTTC.

This clone was observed a handful of times. The chain is built from TRBV7-9 and TRBJ1-1, with D possibly matching TRBD1 (5 bases). V was shortened by 8 bases and J by 8 bases, with 21 bases between the two germline ends. Germline V lookup: CDR1 SEHNR, CDR2 FQNEAQ (reference sequence). The CDR3 runs to 14 residues. CDR3 sequence (DNA): TGTGCCAGCCATCTCCGGGACGTGCAGACCGAAGCTTTCTTT. Translation gives CASHLRDVQTEAFF.

The chain links TRBV2 to TRBJ2-3, with D hard to call. The ends were cut back, 5 bases at V and 5 bases at J, with 11 bases in the middle. The CDR3 covers 13 residues. Germline CDR1 is SNHLY and CDR2 is FYNNEI. The CDR3 reads CASSKDRRDTQYF. The CDR3 DNA sequence: TGTGCCAGCAGTAAAGACCGCAGAGATACGCAGTATTTT.

The CDR3 region is CASSSSNYGYTF. In DNA form, the CDR3 reads TGTGCCAGCAGCTCATCTAACTATGGCTACACCTTC. The V gene is TRBV7-9, the J gene TRBJ1-2, with D uncertain. CDR3 length equals 12 residues. With 4 bases removed from V and 0 bases from J, the gap between germline ends came to 3 bases. CDR1 is SEHNR, CDR2 FQNEAQ, per germline (reference sequence).

In the case of this clone: This sample includes further DNA sequences coding for the same CDR3. The chain employs TRBV27 and TRBJ1-1; possibly TRBD1 for D (6 bases). Per the germline V gene, CDR1 is MNHEY and CDR2 is SMNVEV (reference sequence). This CDR3 has 14 residues. V was clipped by 2 bases and J by 4 bases, with 11 bases between them. The CDR3 here is CASSLNRVATEAFF. The CDR3 region has the DNA TGTGCCAGCAGTTTAAACAGGGTGGCCACTGAAGCTTTCTTT.

The rearrangement joins TRBV5-6 to TRBJ2-5, with D unresolved. Trimming took 3 bases from V and 5 from J, leaving 11 bases between them. Germline V gene data show CDR1 as SGHDT and CDR2 as YYEEEE. The CDR3 totals 13 residues. The CDR3 DNA follows: TGTGCCAGCAGCTCCGGGCGTTCGGAGACCCAGTACTTC. Protein product: CASSSGRSETQYF.

This clone was found a few times. The chain carries TRBV28 and TRBJ2-7; possibly TRBD2 for D (5 bases). The CDR3 has 13 residues. V lost 7 bases, J lost 4 bases, and 14 bases lay in between. The V gene's germline CDR1 is MDHEN and CDR2 SYDVKM. The CDR3 nucleotides are TGTGCCAGCACTCCCCCCCGGGGATACGAGCAGTACTTC. Protein sequence: CASTPPRGYEQYF.

To note about this clone: One end of the junction is discordant with germline, which a read error may explain. V usage is TRBV29-1 and J usage is TRBJ1-2; D call uncertain. CDR1 SQVTM and CDR2 ANQGSEA come from the germline V gene. The CDR3 sequence is 11 residues long. CDR3 nucleotide sequence: TGCAGCGTTGAAGATCCTCGTGGCTTCACCTTC. Amino acid sequence: CSVEDPRGFTF.

The chain couples TRBV4-2 to TRBJ2-6; 8 bases align to TRBD1. This CDR3 has 18 amino acids. Germline V lookup: CDR1 LGHNA, CDR2 YNFKEQ. After removal of 5 bases from V and 2 bases from J, the junction contained 11 bases not matched to a gene. The CDR3 DNA reads as TGTGCCAGCAGCGCCCAGGACAGGGCTCGGGCTGGGGCCAACGTCCTGACTTTC. Protein: CASSAQDRARAGANVLTF.

The chain uses TRBV10-3 and TRBJ1-1; the D gene is possibly TRBD1 (6 bases). Germline V lookup: CDR1 ENHRY, CDR2 SYGVKD. The CDR3 covers 13 residues. The CDR3 loop is CAFRRGLVTEAFF. CDR3 DNA sequence: TGTGCTTTCCGGAGGGGGTTGGTCACTGAAGCTTTCTTT.

This clone has just a few counts. One base away lies a much larger clone, so this may be a sequencing read error. The V call is TRBV7-3, the J call TRBJ2-6; tentative D call: TRBD1 (5 bases). Germline V gene sequence: CDR1 SGHTA, CDR2 FQGTGA. The V and J ends lost 4 bases and 1 base respectively, with 11 bases between them. This CDR3 has 16 amino acids. CDR3 residues: CASSSQSGSGANVLTF. The CDR3 DNA reads as TGTGCCAGCAGCTCCCAATCAGGGTCTGGGGCCAACGTCCTGACTTTC.

The rearrangement joins TRBV5-1 to TRBJ1-1, with D perhaps matching TRBD1 (6 bases). V lost 4 bases to trimming and J lost 5 bases, with 12 bases between them. The CDR3 has 13 residues. Germline V lookup: CDR1 SGHRS, CDR2 YFSETQ. DNA for the CDR3: TGCGCCAGCAGCCCAGGACAGATAACTGAAGCTTTCTTT. Encoded protein: CASSPGQITEAFF.

This clone was detected a few times. J is TRBJ2-1 and V is TRBV7-3; D unresolved. Germline-derived CDR1 and CDR2 are SGHTA and FQGTGA. The CDR3 covers 12 residues. The germline V and J ends were trimmed by 2 bases and 8 bases, with 7 bases remaining between them. The CDR3 protein is CASSLGPYEQFF. In DNA form, the CDR3 reads TGTGCCAGCAGCTTAGGGCCTTATGAGCAGTTCTTC.

This clone showed up just a few times. The chain joins TRBV7-9 to TRBJ1-2; D gene uncertain. From germline, CDR1 is SEHNR and CDR2 FQNEAQ (reference sequence). This CDR3 spans 11 amino acids. V lost 7 bases to trimming and J lost 5 bases, with 8 bases between them. This CDR3 is CASTSEYGYTF. The CDR3 coding sequence is TGTGCCAGCACCTCGGAGTATGGCTACACCTTC.

With respect to this clone: The same CDR3 can be traced to other DNA sequences in this sample. The rearrangement uses TRBV7-9 and TRBJ1-1, with TRBD1 as a possible D gene (6 bases). The germline CDR1 and CDR2 sequences are SEHNR and FQNEAQ (reference sequence). CDR3 length: 14 amino acids. V gave up 5 bases and J gave up 0 bases, with 10 bases separating them. In nucleotides, the CDR3 is TGTGCCAGCAGCACAACAGGGATGAACACTGAAGCTTTCTTT. It encodes CASSTTGMNTEAFF.

In this sample, this clone turned up a few times. This chain joins TRBV7-3 and TRBJ2-2; tentatively, D is TRBD2 (6 bases). V lost 5 bases and J lost 6, with 7 bases in between. The CDR3 has 12 amino acids. In germline, CDR1 is SGHTA, CDR2 FQGTGA. For the CDR3, the DNA is TGTGCCAGCAGCCGGGACTCCGGGGAGCTGTTTTTT. Translated: CASSRDSGELFF. Combining the CDR3 with reference TRBV7-3 and TRBJ2-2 gives the whole variable domain GAGVSQTPSNKVTEKGKYVELRCDPISGHTALYWYRQSLGQGPEFLIYFQGTGAADDSGLPNDRFFAVRPEGSVSTLKIQRTERGDSAVYLCASSRDSGELFFGEGSRLTVL.